This paragraph covers one T cell receptor (beta chain) sequence. Its antigen is undetermined. For every subset, genomic DNA was evenly distributed across several immunoSEQ plates. Assay: immunoSEQ multiplex PCR; the TCRdb copy retains only in-frame clones and omits some. The repertoire holds about 1.9 million clones, with 93% as singletons. CD45RO-negative CD8 cells positively selected for CCR7 made up the naive population, which excluded terminally differentiated effector memory CD45RA+ cells. Germline V lookup: CDR1 MNHEY, CDR2 SMNVEV (reference sequence). The V and J ends lost 3 bases and 7 bases respectively, with 13 bases between them. There are 14 residues in the CDR3. The source of the sample is a study of shared clonotypes between healthy human individuals. Study as a whole: CD4 naive and CD4 memory each took three plates per donor, while CD8 naive took two and CD8 memory one.

Study outcomes and limitations: Collection of samples was limited to blood; tissue repertoires likely differ.

This TCR came from a man aged 18 to 30 in good health. Some clones in this sample may be carry-over from other donors' samples. The specimen sequenced was naive CD8+ T cells from PBMCs. The chain employs TRBV27 and TRBJ1-5; the D is unclear. The CDR3 sequence is CASSLRDVGQPQHF. In DNA form, the CDR3 reads TGTGCCAGCAGTTTGAGGGATGTAGGGCAGCCCCAGCATTTT.